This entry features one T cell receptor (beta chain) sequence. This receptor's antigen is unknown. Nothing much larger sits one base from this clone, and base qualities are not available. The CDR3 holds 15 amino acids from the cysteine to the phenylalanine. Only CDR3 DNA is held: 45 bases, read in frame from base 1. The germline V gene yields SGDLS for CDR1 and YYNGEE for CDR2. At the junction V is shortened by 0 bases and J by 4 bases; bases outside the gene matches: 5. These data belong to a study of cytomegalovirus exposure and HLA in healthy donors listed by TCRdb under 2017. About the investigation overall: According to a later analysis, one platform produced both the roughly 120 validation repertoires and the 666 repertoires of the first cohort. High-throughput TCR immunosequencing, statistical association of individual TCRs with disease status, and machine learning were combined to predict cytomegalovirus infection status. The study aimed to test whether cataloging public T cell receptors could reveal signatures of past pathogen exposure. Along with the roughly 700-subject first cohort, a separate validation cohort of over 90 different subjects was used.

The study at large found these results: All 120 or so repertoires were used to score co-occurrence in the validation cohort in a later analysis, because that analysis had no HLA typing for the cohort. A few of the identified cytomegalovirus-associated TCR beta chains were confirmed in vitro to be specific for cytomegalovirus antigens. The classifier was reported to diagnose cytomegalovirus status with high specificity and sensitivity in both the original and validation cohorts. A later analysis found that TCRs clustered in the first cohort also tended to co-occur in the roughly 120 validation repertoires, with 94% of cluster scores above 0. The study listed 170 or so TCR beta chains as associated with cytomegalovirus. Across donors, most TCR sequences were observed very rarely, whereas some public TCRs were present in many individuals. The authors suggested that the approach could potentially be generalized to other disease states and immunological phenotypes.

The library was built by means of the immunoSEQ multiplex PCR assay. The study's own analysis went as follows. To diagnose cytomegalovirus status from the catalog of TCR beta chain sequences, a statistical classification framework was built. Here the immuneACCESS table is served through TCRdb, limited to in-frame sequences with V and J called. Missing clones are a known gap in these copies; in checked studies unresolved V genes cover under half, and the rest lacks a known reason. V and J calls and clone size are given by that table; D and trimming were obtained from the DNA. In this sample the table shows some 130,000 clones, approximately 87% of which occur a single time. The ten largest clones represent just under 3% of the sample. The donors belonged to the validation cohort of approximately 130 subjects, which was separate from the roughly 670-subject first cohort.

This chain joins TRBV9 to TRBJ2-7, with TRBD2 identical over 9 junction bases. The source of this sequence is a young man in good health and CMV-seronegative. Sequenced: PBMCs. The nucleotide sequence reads TGTGCCAGCAGCGTAGTAAGACTAGCGGAATACGAGCAGTACTTC. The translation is CASSVVRLAEYEQYF.